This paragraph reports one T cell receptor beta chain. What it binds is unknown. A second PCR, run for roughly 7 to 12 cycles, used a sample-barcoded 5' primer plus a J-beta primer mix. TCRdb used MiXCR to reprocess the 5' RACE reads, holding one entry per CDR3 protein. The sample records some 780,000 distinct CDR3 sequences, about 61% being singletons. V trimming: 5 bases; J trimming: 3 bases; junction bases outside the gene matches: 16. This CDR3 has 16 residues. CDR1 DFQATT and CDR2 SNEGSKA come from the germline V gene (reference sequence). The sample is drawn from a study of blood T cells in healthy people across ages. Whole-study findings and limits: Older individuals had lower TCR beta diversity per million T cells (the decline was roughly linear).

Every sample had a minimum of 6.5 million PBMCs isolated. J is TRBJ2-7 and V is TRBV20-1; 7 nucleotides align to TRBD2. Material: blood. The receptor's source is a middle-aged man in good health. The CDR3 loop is CSASPDRSGGYYEQYF. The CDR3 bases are TGCAGTGCTTCCCCCGATAGGTCGGGAGGTTACTACGAGCAGTACTTC.